The next 14 T cell receptor beta chains were all read from a single sample in a study of metastatic and nonmetastatic thyroid tumors. From the PCR reads, TCRdb re-called clones with MiXCR. The sample has about 39,000 clones, approximately 20% seen once. The entire patient cohort was treatment-naive prior to thyroid surgery. Material: blood. All receptors derive from a female donor with papillary thyroid cancer or a benign thyroid nodule (not recorded which). Some clones in this sample may be carry-over from other donors' samples.

This clone was counted at least ten times. V and J are TRBV11-1 and TRBJ2-2; 9 bases map to TRBD1. The CDR3 consists of 15 residues. Germline trimming cut 2 bases from V and 4 bases from J; bases unmatched to any gene: 2. The germline V gene has CDR1 SGHAT and CDR2 FQDESV (reference sequence). CDR3 DNA: TGTGCCAGCAGCTTAACAGGGGGCCGCACCGGGGAGCTGTTTTTT. Residues: CASSLTGGRTGELFF. The full variable domain, with the rest looked up from reference TRBV11-1 and TRBJ2-2, is EAEVAQSPRYKITEKSQAVAFWCDPISGHATLYWYRQILGQGPELLVQFQDESVVDDSQLPKDRFSAERLKGVDSTLKIQPAELGDSAMYLCASSLTGGRTGELFFGEGSRLTVL.

Regarding this clone: A much larger clone sits a single nucleotide away, making a read error possible. This rearrangement joins TRBV7-6 to TRBJ1-4, with D unclear. This CDR3 has 15 residues. Germline V CDR1 and CDR2: SGHVS, FNYEAQ. V dropped 5 bases and J dropped 3 bases, with 13 bases sitting between them. CDR3 region: CASSPYSVPNEKLFF. The CDR3 bases are TGTGCCAGCAGCCCCTACAGTGTGCCTAATGAAAAACTGTTTTTT.

This clone was recorded many times. The sample holds other DNA sequences that translate to the same CDR3. The J gene is TRBJ2-5, the V gene TRBV12-5; D uncertain. CDR1 is LGHNT, CDR2 FRNRAP, per germline. Trimming removed 3 bases from V and 5 bases from J, with 7 bases in between. The CDR3 length is 12 residues. DNA of the CDR3: TGTGCTAGTGGTTTCCTCTCGGAGACCCAGTACTTC. Amino acid sequence: CASGFLSETQYF. Supplemented by reference TRBV12-5 and TRBJ2-5, the full variable domain reads DARVTQTPRHKVTEMGQEVTMRCQPILGHNTVFWYRQTMMQGLELLAYFRNRAPLDDSGMPKDRFSAEMPDATLATLKIQPSEPRDSAVYFCASGFLSETQYFGPGTRLLVL.

The chain is built from TRBV30 and TRBJ2-7, with D possibly TRBD2 on 6 matching bases. Germline-derived CDR1 and CDR2 are GTSNPN and SVGIG (reference sequence). V lost 2 bases, J lost 3 bases, and 8 bases lay in between. This CDR3 contains 12 residues. CDR3 coding DNA: TGTGCCTGGAGTCCGACTAGCTACGAGCAGTACTTC. It codes for CAWSPTSYEQYF.

In this sample, this clone turned up many times. The J gene is TRBJ2-1, the V gene TRBV19; a possible D gene is TRBD1 (6 bases). The V gene lost 9 bases and the J gene lost 8 bases, with 17 bases spanning the gap. Germline V gene data show CDR1 as LNHDA and CDR2 as SQIVND (reference sequence). This CDR3 is 13 amino acids long. DNA for the CDR3: TGTGCCAGCAATGCAGGGGTTTGGGATGAGCAGTTCTTC. It codes for CASNAGVWDEQFF.

The chain has TRBV6-4 and TRBJ1-6, with 9 bases lining up with TRBD1. Germline CDR1 MRHNA, CDR2 SNTAGT. With V trimmed by 0 bases and J by 6 bases, 0 bases remained unmatched. The CDR3 is 15 amino acids. The CDR3 reads CASSDSGQGNSPLHF. The CDR3 nucleotides read TGTGCCAGCAGTGACTCGGGACAGGGTAATTCACCCCTCCACTTT.

The chain employs TRBV20-1 and TRBJ2-7, with D maybe TRBD2 (7 bases). Trimming removed 0 bases at V and 5 bases at J, with 17 bases between. The CDR3 extends over 15 amino acids. Germline values: CDR1 DFQATT, CDR2 SNEGSKA (reference sequence). The CDR3 DNA reads TGCAGTGCTAGAGATCCCGGGGGGCCCTTAAACGAGCAGTACTTC. This codes for CSARDPGGPLNEQYF.

This clone was recorded many times. The rearrangement uses TRBV5-1 and TRBJ2-2; no firm D call. Germline V CDR1 and CDR2: SGHRS, YFSETQ. The CDR3 is 14 amino acids. V lost 7 bases, J lost 2 bases, and 12 bases lay in between. The CDR3 region is CASSGLDNTGELFF. CDR3 sequence (DNA): TGCGCCAGCTCCGGTCTAGACAACACCGGGGAGCTGTTTTTT. The whole variable domain, filled in from reference TRBV5-1 and TRBJ2-2, reads KAGVTQTPRYLIKTRGQQVTLSCSPISGHRSVSWYQQTPGQGLQFLFEYFSETQRNKGNFPGRFSGRQFSNSRSEMNVSTLELGDSALYLCASSGLDNTGELFFGEGSRLTVL.

This clone came up a few times. The V and J genes are TRBV25-1 and TRBJ2-2; D perhaps matches TRBD1 (6 bases). Germline V gene sequence: CDR1 MGHDK, CDR2 SYGVNS. The CDR3 loop spans 15 amino acids. Trimming took 8 bases from V and 0 from J, leaving 13 bases between them. CDR3 amino acids: CASRTGRSNTGELFF. CDR3 in DNA: TGTGCCAGCCGAACAGGGCGATCGAACACCGGGGAGCTGTTTTTT. Using reference TRBV25-1 and TRBJ2-2 for the parts outside the CDR3, the full variable domain is EADIYQTPRYLVIGTGKKITLECSQTMGHDKMYWYQQDPGMELHLIHYSYGVNSTEKGDLSSESTVSRIRTEHFPLTLESARPSHTSQYLCASRTGRSNTGELFFGEGSRLTVL.

Comment on this clone: This may come from a read error, since a much larger clone is one base off. This chain connects TRBV20-1 to TRBJ1-4, with 10 positions matching TRBD1. The germline V gene has CDR1 DFQATT and CDR2 SNEGSKA (reference sequence). The CDR3 is 12 amino acids. The CDR3 DNA is TGCGGGTTCCGGGACAGGGGCGAAAAACCGTTTTTT. Amino acid sequence: CGFRDRGEKPFF.

In the case of this clone: A much bigger clone sits one base away, suggesting this may be a read error. The rearrangement uses TRBV29-1 and TRBJ1-1; D remains unclear. V lost 8 bases to trimming and J lost 0 bases, with 7 bases between them. Germline V gene lookup returns CDR1 SQVTM and CDR2 ANQGSEA. The CDR3 length is 11 residues. CDR3 in DNA: TGCAGCAGTATCGTGAACACTGAAGCTTTCTTT. Its translation: CSSIVNTEAFF.

This clone was found a few times. V usage is TRBV18 and J usage is TRBJ2-2; TRBD1 is a possible D gene (6 bases). The V end was cut by 1 base, the J end by 0 bases, with 9 bases between. CDR1 and CDR2 from the germline V gene are KGHSH and LQKENI. The CDR3 is 16 residues long. CDR3 sequence (DNA): TGTGCCAGCTCACCACGCCGGACAGCGAACACCGGGGAGCTGTTTTTT. As protein: CASSPRRTANTGELFF.

This clone has a count of ten or more. The chain joins TRBV3-1 to TRBJ1-4; TRBD1 is a possible D gene (6 bases). The CDR3 totals 11 residues. Germline V gene data show CDR1 as LGHDT and CDR2 as YNNKEL (reference sequence). V shed 4 bases and J shed 12 bases, with 9 bases lying between them. CDR3 loop: CASSLGQQLFF. CDR3 coding DNA: TGTGCCAGCAGCCTAGGACAGCAACTGTTTTTT.

This chain connects TRBV10-1 to TRBJ2-3, with D possibly TRBD1 on 6 matching bases. V was shortened by 6 bases and J by 3 bases, with 16 bases between the two germline ends. This CDR3 spans 15 amino acids. Germline assignment: CDR1 WNHNN and CDR2 SYGVQD (reference sequence). The CDR3 bases are TGCGCCAGCAGCGAGCGGACAGTGAGAACAGATACGCAGTATTTT. As protein: CASSERTVRTDTQYF.